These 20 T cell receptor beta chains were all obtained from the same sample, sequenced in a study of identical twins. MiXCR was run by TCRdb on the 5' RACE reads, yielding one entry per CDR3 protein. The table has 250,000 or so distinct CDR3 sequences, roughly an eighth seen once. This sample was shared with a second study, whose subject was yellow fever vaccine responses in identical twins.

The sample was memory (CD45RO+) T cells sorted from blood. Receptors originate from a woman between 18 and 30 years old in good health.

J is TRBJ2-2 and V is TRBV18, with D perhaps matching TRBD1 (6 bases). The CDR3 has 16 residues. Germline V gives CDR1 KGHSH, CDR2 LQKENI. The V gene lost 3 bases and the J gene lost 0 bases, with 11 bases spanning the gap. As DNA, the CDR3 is TGTGCCAGCTCACCTCCACAGGGCTCGAACACCGGGGAGCTGTTTTTT. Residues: CASSPPQGSNTGELFF.

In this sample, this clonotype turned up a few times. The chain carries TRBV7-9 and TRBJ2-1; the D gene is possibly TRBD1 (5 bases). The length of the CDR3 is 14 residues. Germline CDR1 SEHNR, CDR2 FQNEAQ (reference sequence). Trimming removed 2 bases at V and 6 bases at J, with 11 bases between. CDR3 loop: CASSLQGTGNEQFF. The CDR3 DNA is TGTGCCAGCAGCTTACAGGGTACCGGCAATGAGCAGTTCTTC.

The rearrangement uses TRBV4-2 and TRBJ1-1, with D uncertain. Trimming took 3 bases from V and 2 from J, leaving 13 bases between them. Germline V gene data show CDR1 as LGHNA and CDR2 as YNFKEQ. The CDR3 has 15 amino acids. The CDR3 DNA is TGTGCCAGCAGCCAGCCCCCCTGGTCAAACACTGAAGCTTTCTTT. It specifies CASSQPPWSNTEAFF.

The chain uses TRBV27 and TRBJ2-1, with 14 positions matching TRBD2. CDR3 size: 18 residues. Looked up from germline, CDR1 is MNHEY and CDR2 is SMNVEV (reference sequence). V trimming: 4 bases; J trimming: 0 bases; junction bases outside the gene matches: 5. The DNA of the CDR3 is TGTGCCAGCAGTTGGGGACTAGCGGGAGCTCCCTCCTACAATGAGCAGTTCTTC. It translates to CASSWGLAGAPSYNEQFF.

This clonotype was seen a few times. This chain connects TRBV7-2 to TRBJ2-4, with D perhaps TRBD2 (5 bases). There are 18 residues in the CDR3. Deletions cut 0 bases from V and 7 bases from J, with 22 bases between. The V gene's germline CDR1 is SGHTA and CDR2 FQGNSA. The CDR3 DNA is TGTGCCAGCAGCTTAGCGTACGGGAATCAAAACTCGAGGAACATTCAGTACTTC. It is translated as CASSLAYGNQNSRNIQYF.

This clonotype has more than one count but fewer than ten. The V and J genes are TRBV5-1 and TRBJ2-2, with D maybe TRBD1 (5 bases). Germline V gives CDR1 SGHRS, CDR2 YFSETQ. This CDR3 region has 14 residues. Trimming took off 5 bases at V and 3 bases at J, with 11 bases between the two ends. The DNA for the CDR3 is TGCGCCAGCAGGTTGCTAGGGGACACCGGGGAGCTGTTTTTT. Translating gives CASRLLGDTGELFF.

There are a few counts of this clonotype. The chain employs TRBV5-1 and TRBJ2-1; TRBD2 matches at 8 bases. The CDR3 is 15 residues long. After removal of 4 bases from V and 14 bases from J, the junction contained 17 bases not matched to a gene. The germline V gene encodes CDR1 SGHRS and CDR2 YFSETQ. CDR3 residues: CASSLHPGGTRGKFF. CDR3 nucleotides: TGCGCCAGCAGCCTCCACCCGGGGGGGACGCGGGGCAAGTTCTTC. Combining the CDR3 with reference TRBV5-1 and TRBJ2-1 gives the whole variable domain KAGVTQTPRYLIKTRGQQVTLSCSPISGHRSVSWYQQTPGQGLQFLFEYFSETQRNKGNFPGRFSGRQFSNSRSEMNVSTLELGDSALYLCASSLHPGGTRGKFFGPGTRLTVL.

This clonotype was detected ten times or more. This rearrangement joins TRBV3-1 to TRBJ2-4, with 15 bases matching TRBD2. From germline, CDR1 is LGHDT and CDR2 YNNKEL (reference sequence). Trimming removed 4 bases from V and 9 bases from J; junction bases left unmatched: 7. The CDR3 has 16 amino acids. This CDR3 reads CASSRPGLAGGPIQYF. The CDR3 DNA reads TGTGCCAGCAGCCGCCCGGGACTAGCGGGAGGCCCCATTCAGTACTTC.

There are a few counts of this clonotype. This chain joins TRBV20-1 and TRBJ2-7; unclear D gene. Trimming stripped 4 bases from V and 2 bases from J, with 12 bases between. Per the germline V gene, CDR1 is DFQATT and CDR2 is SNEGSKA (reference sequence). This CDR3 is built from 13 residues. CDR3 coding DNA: TGCAGTGCTAAGGCCAGTGAAACCTACGAGCAGTACTTC. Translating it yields CSAKASETYEQYF.

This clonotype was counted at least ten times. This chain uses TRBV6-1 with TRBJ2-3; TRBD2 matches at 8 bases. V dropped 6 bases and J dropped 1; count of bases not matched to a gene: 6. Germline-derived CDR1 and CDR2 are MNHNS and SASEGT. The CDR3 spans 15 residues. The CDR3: CASSPRGGGTDTQYF. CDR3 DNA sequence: TGTGCCAGCAGCCCCCGGGGGGGAGGCACAGATACGCAGTATTTT.

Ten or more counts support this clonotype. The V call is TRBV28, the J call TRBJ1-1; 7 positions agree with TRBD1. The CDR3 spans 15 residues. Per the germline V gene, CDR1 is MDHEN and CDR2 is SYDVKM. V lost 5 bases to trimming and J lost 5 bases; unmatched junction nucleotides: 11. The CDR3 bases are TGTGCCAGCAGTGGTCGAAGGGGGCGGGAGACTGAAGCTTTCTTT. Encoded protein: CASSGRRGRETEAFF.

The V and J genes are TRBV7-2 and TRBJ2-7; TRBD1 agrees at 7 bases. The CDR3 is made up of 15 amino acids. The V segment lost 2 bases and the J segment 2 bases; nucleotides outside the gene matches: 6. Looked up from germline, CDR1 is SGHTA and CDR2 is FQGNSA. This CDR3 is CASSLTGTEAYEQYF. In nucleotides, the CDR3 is TGTGCCAGCAGCTTAACCGGGACAGAGGCCTACGAGCAGTACTTC.

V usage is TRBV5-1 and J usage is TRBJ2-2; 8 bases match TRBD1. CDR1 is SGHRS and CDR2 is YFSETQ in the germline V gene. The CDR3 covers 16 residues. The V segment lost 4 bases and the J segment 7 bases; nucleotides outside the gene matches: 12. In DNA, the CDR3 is TGCGCCAGCAGCCCGGATGGACAGGGAAGTAGCGGGGAGCTGTTTTTT. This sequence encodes CASSPDGQGSSGELFF.

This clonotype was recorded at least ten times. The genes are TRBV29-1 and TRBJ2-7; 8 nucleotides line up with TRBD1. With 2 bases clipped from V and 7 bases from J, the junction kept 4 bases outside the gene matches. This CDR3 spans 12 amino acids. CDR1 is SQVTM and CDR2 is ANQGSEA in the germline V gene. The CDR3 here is CSVEQGAGEQYF. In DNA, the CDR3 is TGCAGCGTTGAACAGGGGGCGGGGGAGCAGTACTTC.

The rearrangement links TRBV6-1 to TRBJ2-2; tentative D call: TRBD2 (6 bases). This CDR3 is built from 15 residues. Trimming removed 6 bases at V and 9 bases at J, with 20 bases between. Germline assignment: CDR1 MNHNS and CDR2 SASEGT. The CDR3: CASRMTGEGGRELFF. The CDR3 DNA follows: TGTGCCAGCAGAATGACTGGAGAGGGAGGCAGGGAGCTGTTTTTT.

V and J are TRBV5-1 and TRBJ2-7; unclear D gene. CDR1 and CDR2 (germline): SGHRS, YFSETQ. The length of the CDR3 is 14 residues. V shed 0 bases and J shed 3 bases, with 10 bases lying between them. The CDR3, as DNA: TGCGCCAGCAGCTTGGCCGGGCTTGGCTACGAGCAGTACTTC. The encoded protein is CASSLAGLGYEQYF.

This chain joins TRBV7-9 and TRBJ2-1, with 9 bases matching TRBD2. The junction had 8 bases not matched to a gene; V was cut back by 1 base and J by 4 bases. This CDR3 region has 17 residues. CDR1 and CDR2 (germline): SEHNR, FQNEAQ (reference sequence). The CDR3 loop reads CASSLVGLAGMYNEQFF. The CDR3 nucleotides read TGTGCCAGCAGCTTAGTAGGCCTAGCGGGAATGTACAATGAGCAGTTCTTC.

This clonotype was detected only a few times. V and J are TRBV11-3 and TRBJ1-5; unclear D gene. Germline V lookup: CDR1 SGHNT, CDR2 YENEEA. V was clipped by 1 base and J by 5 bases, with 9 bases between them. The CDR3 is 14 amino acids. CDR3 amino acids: CASSLGQGDQPQHF. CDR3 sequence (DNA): TGTGCCAGCAGCTTAGGACAAGGTGATCAGCCCCAGCATTTT. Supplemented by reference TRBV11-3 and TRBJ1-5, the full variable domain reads EAGVVQSPRYKIIEKKQPVAFWCNPISGHNTLYWYLQNLGQGPELLIRYENEEAVDDSQLPKDRFSAERLKGVDSTLKIQPAELGDSAVYLCASSLGQGDQPQHFGDGTRLSIL.

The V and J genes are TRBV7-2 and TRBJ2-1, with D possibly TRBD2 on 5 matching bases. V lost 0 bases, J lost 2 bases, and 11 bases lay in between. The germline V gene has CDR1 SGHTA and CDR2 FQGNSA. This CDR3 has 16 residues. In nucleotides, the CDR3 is TGTGCCAGCAGCTTAGCCGTCGGGGTCGCCTACAATGAGCAGTTCTTC. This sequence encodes CASSLAVGVAYNEQFF.

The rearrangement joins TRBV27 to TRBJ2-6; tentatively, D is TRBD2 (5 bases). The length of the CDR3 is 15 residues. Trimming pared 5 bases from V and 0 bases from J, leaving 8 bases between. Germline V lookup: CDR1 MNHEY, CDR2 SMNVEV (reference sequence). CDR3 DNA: TGTGCCAGCAGTCCTAGCCACTCTGGGGCCAACGTCCTGACTTTC. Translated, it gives CASSPSHSGANVLTF.